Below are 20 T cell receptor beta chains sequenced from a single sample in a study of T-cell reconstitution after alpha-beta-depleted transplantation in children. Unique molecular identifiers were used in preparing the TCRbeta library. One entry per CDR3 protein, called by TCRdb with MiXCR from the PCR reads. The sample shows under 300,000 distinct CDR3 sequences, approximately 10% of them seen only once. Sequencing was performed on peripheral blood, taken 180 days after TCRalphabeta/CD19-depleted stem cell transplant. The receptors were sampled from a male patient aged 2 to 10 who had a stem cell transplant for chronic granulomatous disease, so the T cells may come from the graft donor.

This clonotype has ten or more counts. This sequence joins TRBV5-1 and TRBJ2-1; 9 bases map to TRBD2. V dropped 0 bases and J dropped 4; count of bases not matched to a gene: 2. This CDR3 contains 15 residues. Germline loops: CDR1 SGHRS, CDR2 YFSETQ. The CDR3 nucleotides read TGCGCCAGCAGCTTGGGTCTAGCGGGATACAATGAGCAGTTCTTC. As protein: CASSLGLAGYNEQFF.

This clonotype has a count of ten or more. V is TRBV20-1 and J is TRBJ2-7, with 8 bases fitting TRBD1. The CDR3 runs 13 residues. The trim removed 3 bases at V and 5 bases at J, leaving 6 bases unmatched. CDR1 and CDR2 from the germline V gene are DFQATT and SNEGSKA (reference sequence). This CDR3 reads CSASLPGGDEQYF. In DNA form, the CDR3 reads TGCAGTGCTAGTCTCCCAGGGGGCGACGAGCAGTACTTC.

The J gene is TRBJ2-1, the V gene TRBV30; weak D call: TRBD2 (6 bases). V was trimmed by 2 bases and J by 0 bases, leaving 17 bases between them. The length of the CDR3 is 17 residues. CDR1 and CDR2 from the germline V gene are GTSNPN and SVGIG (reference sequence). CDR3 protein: CAWSTYLAVSSYNEQFF. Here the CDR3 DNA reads TGTGCCTGGAGTACCTACTTAGCGGTTAGCTCCTACAATGAGCAGTTCTTC.

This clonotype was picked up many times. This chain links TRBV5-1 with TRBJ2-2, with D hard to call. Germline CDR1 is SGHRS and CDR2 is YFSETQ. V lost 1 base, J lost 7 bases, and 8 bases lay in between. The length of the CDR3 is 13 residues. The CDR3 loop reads CASSLWTGGELFF. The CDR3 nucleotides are TGCGCCAGCAGCTTGTGGACCGGCGGGGAGCTGTTTTTT.

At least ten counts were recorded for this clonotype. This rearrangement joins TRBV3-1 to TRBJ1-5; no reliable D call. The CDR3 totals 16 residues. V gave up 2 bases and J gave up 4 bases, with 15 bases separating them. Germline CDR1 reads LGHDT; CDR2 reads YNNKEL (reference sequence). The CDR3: CASSQTGLGGNQPQHF. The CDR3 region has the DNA TGTGCCAGCAGCCAAACCGGATTGGGTGGAAATCAGCCCCAGCATTTT. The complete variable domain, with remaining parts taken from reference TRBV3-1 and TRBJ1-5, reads DTAVSQTPKYLVTQMGNDKSIKCEQNLGHDTMYWYKQDSKKFLKIMFSYNNKELIINETVPNRFSPKSPDKAHLNLHINSLELGDSAVYFCASSQTGLGGNQPQHFGDGTRLSIL.

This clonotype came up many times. The CDR3 reads CASSLGLGEQYF. The CDR3 nucleotides are TGTGCCAGCAGCTTAGGGCTAGGCGAGCAGTACTTC. The chain is built from TRBV7-2 and TRBJ2-7, with D unclear. Between the trimmed V and J ends, which lost 1 base and 6 bases, there was a span of 7 bases. Germline-derived CDR1 and CDR2 are SGHTA and FQGNSA. The CDR3 is 12 residues long. Filled out from reference TRBV7-2 and TRBJ2-7, the complete variable domain reads GAGVSQSPSNKVTEKGKDVELRCDPISGHTALYWYRQSLGQGLEFLIYFQGNSAPDKSGLPSDRFSAERTGGSVSTLTIQRTQQEDSAVYLCASSLGLGEQYFGPGTRLTVT.

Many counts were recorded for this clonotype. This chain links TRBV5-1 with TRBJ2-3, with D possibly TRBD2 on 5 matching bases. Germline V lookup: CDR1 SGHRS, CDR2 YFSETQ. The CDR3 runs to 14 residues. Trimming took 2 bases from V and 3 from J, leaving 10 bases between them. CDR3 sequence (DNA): TGCGCCAGCAGCTTTAGGACTGGGACAGATACGCAGTATTTT. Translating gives CASSFRTGTDTQYF.

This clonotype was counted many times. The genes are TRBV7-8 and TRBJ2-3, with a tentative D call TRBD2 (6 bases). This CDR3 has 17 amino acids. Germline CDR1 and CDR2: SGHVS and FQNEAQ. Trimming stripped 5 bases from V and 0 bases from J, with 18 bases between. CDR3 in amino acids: CASSPRTPGLSTDTQYF. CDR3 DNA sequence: TGTGCCAGCAGCCCACGAACACCGGGACTTAGCACAGATACGCAGTATTTT.

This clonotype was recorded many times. This CDR3 reads CASSQEGIGELFF. The CDR3 DNA follows: TGTGCCAGCAGCCAAGAAGGGATCGGGGAGCTGTTTTTT. The V call is TRBV4-2, the J call TRBJ2-2; D uncertain. Trimming stripped 0 bases from V and 7 bases from J, with 6 bases between. The CDR3 extends over 13 amino acids. Germline V gives CDR1 LGHNA, CDR2 YNFKEQ.

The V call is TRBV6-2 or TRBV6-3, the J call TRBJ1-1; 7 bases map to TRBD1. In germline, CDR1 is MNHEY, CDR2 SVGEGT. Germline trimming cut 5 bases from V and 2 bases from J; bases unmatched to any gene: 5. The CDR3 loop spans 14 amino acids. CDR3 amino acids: CASSTGADNTEAFF. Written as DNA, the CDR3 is TGTGCCAGCAGTACAGGGGCGGATAACACTGAAGCTTTCTTT.

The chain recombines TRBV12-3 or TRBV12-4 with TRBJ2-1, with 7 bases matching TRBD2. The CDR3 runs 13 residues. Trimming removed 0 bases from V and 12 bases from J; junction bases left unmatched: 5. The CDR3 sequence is CASSLASASGQFF. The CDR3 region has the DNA TGTGCCAGCAGTTTAGCCTCGGCTAGCGGGCAGTTCTTC.

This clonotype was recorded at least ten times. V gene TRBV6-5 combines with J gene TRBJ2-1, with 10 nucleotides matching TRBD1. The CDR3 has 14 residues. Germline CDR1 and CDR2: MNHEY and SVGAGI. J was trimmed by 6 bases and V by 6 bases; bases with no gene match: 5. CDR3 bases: TGTGCCAGCAGCCCTGGGACAGGGGTCAATGAGCAGTTCTTC. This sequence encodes CASSPGTGVNEQFF.

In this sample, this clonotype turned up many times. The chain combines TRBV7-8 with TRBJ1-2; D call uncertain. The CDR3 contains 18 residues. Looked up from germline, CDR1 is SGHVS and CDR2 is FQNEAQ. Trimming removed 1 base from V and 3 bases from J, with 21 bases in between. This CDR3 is CASSLVGRLWRIHYGYTF. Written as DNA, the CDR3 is TGTGCCAGCAGCTTAGTAGGCAGGCTCTGGCGGATACACTATGGCTACACCTTC.

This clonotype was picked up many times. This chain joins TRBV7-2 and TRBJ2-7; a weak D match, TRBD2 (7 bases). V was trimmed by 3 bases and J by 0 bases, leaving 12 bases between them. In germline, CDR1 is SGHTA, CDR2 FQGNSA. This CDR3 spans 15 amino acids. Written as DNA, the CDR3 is TGTGCCAGCAGCTTGGGCGGGGGCTACTCCTACGAGCAGTACTTC. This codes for CASSLGGGYSYEQYF.

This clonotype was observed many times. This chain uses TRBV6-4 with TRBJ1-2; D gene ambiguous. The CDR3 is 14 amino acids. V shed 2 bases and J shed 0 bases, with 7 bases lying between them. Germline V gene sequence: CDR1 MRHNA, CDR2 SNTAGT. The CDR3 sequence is CASSDGEANYGYTF. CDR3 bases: TGTGCCAGCAGTGACGGGGAGGCTAACTATGGCTACACCTTC.

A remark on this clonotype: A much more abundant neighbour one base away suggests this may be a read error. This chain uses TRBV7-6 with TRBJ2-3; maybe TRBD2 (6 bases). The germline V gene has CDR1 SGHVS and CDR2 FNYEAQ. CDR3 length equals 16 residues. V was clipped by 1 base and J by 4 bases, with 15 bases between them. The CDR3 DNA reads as TGTGCCAGCAGCTTAGGTCTAGTGGGGGGTTCAGATACGCAGTATTTT. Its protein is CASSLGLVGGSDTQYF.

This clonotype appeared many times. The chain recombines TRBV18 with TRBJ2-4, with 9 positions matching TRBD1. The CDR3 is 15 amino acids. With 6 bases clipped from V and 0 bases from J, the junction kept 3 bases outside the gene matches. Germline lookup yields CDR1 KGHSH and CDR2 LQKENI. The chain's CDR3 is CASSTGGGAKNIQYF. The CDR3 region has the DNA TGTGCCAGCTCGACAGGGGGGGGAGCCAAAAACATTCAGTACTTC.

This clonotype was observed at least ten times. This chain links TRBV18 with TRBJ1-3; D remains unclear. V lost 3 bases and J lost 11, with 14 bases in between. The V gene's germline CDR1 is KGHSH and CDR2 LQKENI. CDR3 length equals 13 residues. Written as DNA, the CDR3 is TGTGCCAGCTCACCGGACCTAACCCACGCCATATATTTT. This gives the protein CASSPDLTHAIYF.

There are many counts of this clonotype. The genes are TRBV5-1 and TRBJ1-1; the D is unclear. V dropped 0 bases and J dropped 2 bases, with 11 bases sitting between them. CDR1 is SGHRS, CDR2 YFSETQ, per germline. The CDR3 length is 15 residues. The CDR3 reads CASSLVGVTNTEAFF. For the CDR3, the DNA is TGCGCCAGCAGCTTGGTCGGGGTGACAAACACTGAAGCTTTCTTT.

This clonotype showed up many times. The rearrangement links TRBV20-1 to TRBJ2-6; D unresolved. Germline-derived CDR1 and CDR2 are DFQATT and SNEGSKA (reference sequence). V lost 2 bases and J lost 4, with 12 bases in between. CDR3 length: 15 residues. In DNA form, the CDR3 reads TGCAGTGCTAGATATTGGAAATACGGGGCCAACGTCCTGACTTTC. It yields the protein CSARYWKYGANVLTF.